This T cell receptor (beta chain) originates from a study of blood T cell repertoires in COVID-19. Study as a whole: Spain, Italy and the United States supplied samples that represented acute and convalescent COVID-19.

Germline V CDR1 and CDR2: ENHRY, SYGVKD. This CDR3 is 16 amino acids long. V lost 2 bases, J lost 0 bases, and 5 bases stayed unmatched. Original handling: Reference gene primer amplification yielded estimated nucleated cell counts. Libraries were prepared by immunoSEQ multiplex PCR; TCRdb keeps only in-frame clonotypes and omits some of them. The V and J calls and clone size come from that table; D and trimming were worked out from the DNA. The table has under 300,000 clones, more than 75% seen once. The clonotype originates from a woman in her 70s with active or convalescent COVID-19. V gene TRBV10-3 combines with J gene TRBJ1-1, with 8 bases that match TRBD1. Sample: peripheral blood. The CDR3 DNA is TGTGCCATCAGTGAGAGGGCAGGGGGCATGAACACTGAAGCTTTCTTT. Encoded protein: CAISERAGGMNTEAFF.